The clone carrying this T cell receptor (beta chain) was picked up many times. Reverse transcribed after extraction, RNA yielded cDNA as the sequencing template. Sequenced by immunoSEQ multiplex PCR; TCRdb stores in-frame clones only, minus some. The sample carries 130,000 to 150,000 clones, around 47% recorded once. V shed 6 bases and J 5 bases; nucleotides not matched to a gene: 7. The CDR3 spans 15 residues. CDR1 is SGHRS and CDR2 is YFSETQ in the germline V gene. This sample was included in a study of CD8+ T cells in alopecia areata. The TCR was taken from a human donor with alopecia areata. Sequencing was carried out using CD4+ T cells sorted from blood. The chain uses TRBV5-1 and TRBJ2-1; 11 bases line up with TRBD2. In nucleotides, the CDR3 is TGCGCCAGCACCATAGCGGGAGGGCCGGACAATGAGCAGTTCTTC. It codes for CASTIAGGPDNEQFF.